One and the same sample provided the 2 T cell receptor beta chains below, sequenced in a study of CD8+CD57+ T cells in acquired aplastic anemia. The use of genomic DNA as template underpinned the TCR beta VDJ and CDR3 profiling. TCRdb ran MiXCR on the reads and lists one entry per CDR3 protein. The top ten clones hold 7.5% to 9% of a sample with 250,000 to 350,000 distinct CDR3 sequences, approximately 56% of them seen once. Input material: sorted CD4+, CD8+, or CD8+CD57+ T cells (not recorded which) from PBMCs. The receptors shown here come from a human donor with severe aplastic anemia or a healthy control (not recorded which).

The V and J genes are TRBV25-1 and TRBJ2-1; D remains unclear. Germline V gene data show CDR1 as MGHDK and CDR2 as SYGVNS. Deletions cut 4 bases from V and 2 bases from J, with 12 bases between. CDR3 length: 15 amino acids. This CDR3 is CASSGLGPPYNEQFF. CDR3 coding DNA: TGTGCCAGCAGTGGGCTAGGGCCCCCCTACAATGAGCAGTTCTTC.

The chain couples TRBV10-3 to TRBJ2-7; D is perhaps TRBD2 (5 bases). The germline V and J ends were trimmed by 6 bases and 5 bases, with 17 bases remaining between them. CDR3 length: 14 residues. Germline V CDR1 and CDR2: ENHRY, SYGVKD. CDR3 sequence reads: CAIRPSPWWNEQYF. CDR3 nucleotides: TGTGCCATCAGACCTAGCCCCTGGTGGAACGAGCAGTACTTC.